This T cell receptor (beta chain) derives from a study of T cells in Graves' hyperthyroidism and ophthalmopathy. Regions amplified from RNA transcripts were the TCR beta CDR3 regions. Carried out on the TCR CDR3, a first-round RT-PCR used the HTBI primer set. TCRdb reprocessed the multiplex PCR reads with MiXCR, giving one entry per CDR3 protein. The profile shows 340,000 or so distinct CDR3 sequences, approximately 22% of them singletons. The trim removed 7 bases at V and 5 bases at J, leaving 12 bases unmatched. Germline V CDR1 and CDR2: SQVTM, ANQGSEA. The CDR3 is made up of 17 amino acids. Stability of Graves' hyperthyroidism was defined as absent ophthalmopathy progression within 18 months. PBMCs were derived from about 10 ml fresh peripheral blood.

This chain uses TRBV29-1 with TRBJ2-2; TRBD2 matches at 14 bases. The sequence derives from a woman aged 45-60 years with Graves' hyperthyroidism. Sample: blood. The CDR3 DNA is TGCAGCGCCCGTATCGGACTAGCGGGAGGTAGAACCGGGGAGCTGTTTTTT. Translation: CSARIGLAGGRTGELFF.